The sequence of this T cell receptor (beta chain) was determined in a study of blood T cell repertoires in COVID-19. Whole-study context: Samples came from the United States, Italy and Spain, spanning acute and convalescent COVID-19. T cells, B-cell-depleted T cells, or PBMCs provided the cDNA or gDNA that served as material.

Germline-derived CDR1 and CDR2 are MNHEY and SMNVEV (reference sequence). This CDR3 is built from 13 residues. Deletions cut 4 bases from V and 6 bases from J, with 9 bases between. In the original analysis: Using reference gene primer amplification, nucleated cell counts were estimated. Libraries were prepared by immunoSEQ multiplex PCR; TCRdb keeps only in-frame clonotypes and omits some of them. V, J and clone size derive from that table, while D and trimming were established from the DNA sequence. The data show over 200,000 clones, about 90% seen once. Input material: peripheral blood. The chain combines TRBV27 with TRBJ1-4; the D gene is possibly TRBD1 (6 bases). This receptor was obtained from a person aged 18 to 30 with COVID-19, enrolled during active disease. The CDR3 nucleotides read TGTGCCAGCAGTTCTCACAGGGATGAAAAACTGTTTTTT. Protein sequence: CASSSHRDEKLFF.